One and the same sample provided the 7 T cell receptor beta chains below, sequenced in a study of blood T cell repertoires in COVID-19. Produced via immunoSEQ multiplex PCR; TCRdb's table is partial and in-frame only. The sample holds tens of thousands of clones, over 90% seen once. The source material was peripheral blood. These receptors originate from a man over 45 with acute or convalescent COVID-19.

This clone came up a few times. V usage is TRBV19 and J usage is TRBJ2-1; D is possibly TRBD1 (5 bases). The CDR3 totals 15 residues. From germline, CDR1 is LNHDA and CDR2 SQIVND (reference sequence). Deletions cut 4 bases from V and 0 bases from J, with 10 bases between. The CDR3 DNA reads TGTGCCAGTAGTACAGGGTTTAGCTCCTACAATGAGCAGTTCTTC. Residues: CASSTGFSSYNEQFF.

The rearrangement links TRBV7-2 to TRBJ2-1; 9 nucleotides line up with TRBD2. Germline assignment: CDR1 SGHTA and CDR2 FQGNSA. This CDR3 comprises 16 residues. J lost 7 bases, V lost 5 bases, and 12 bases had no gene match. CDR3: CASSRTASGERNEQFF. DNA for the CDR3: TGTGCCAGCAGCCGGACCGCTAGCGGGGAGAGGAATGAGCAGTTCTTC.

The chain employs TRBV9 and TRBJ2-2; 8 bases match TRBD2. V gave up 6 bases and J gave up 0 bases; unmatched junction bases: 7. The germline V gene has CDR1 SGDLS and CDR2 YYNGEE. The CDR3 has 16 amino acids. The CDR3 sequence: CASTPYSGTNTGELFF. CDR3 sequence (DNA): TGTGCCAGCACCCCTTATAGCGGGACGAACACCGGGGAGCTGTTTTTT.

The chain has TRBV19 and TRBJ2-3, with 10 positions matching TRBD2. The CDR3 consists of 16 residues. V shed 3 bases and J 2 bases; nucleotides not matched to a gene: 5. Germline values: CDR1 LNHDA, CDR2 SQIVND (reference sequence). CDR3 in DNA: TGTGCCAGTAGTATGTTGACTAGCGGGTACACAGATACGCAGTATTTT. Its protein product is CASSMLTSGYTDTQYF. Drawing the rest from reference TRBV19 and TRBJ2-3, the complete variable domain is DGGITQSPKYLFRKEGQNVTLSCEQNLNHDAMYWYRQDPGQGLRLIYYSQIVNDFQKGDIAEGYSVSREKKESFPLTVTSAQKNPTAFYLCASSMLTSGYTDTQYFGPGTRLTVL.

The CDR3 region is CASSLAGGTDTQYF. DNA of the CDR3: TGTGCCAGTTCACTAGCGGGAGGCACAGATACGCAGTATTTT. The chain combines TRBV19 with TRBJ2-3, with 11 bases fitting TRBD2. Germline V gene sequence: CDR1 LNHDA, CDR2 SQIVND (reference sequence). The CDR3 length is 14 residues. Trimming took 8 bases from V and 1 from J; bases not matched to a gene: 2.

The V and J genes are TRBV18 and TRBJ2-7; a possible D gene is TRBD2 (6 bases). Germline V lookup: CDR1 KGHSH, CDR2 LQKENI. The CDR3 is 19 residues long. V lost 3 bases and J 3 bases, leaving 27 bases between the germline ends. The CDR3 spells CASSPVRGTDLFGFYEQYF. The CDR3 DNA sequence: TGTGCCAGCTCACCCGTCCGCGGGACGGACCTCTTCGGATTCTACGAGCAGTACTTC.

V gene TRBV9 combines with J gene TRBJ2-3; 11 bases line up with TRBD2. V shed 4 bases and J 3 bases; nucleotides not matched to a gene: 10. The CDR3 is 17 residues long. CDR1 is SGDLS and CDR2 is YYNGEE in the germline V gene. CDR3 sequence (DNA): TGTGCCAGCAGCCCTCTGGATAGCGGGAGGGGGACAGATACGCAGTATTTT. It translates to CASSPLDSGRGTDTQYF.